This T cell receptor beta chain was recorded in a study of T cells in localized non-small cell lung cancer. Findings of the study overall: Adjacent lung was found to contain a median roughly 60 of the top 100 tumor clones.

Atypia-free lung next to the tumor was sampled at least 2 cm from its margin. Only in-frame clones appear in the TCRdb table, and some are missing; sequencing was by immunoSEQ multiplex PCR. The sample lists 1,000 to 1,200 clones, roughly 30% occurring once. As concerns this clone: No antigen is known for it.

Between the trimmed V and J ends, which lost 1 base and 1 base, there was a span of 16 bases. The CDR3 has 17 residues. The germline V gene encodes CDR1 MDHEN and CDR2 SYDVKM. Sequences were derived from normal lung tissue next to the tumor, sampled before any cancer treatment. The origin of this receptor is a man aged 40-75 years with stage I squamous cell lung carcinoma. The chain has TRBV28 and TRBJ1-1; TRBD1 might be the D (6 bases). The CDR3 loop reads CASSLLWLGGPNTEAFF. CDR3 bases: TGTGCCAGCAGTTTATTGTGGTTGGGGGGCCCGAACACTGAAGCTTTCTTT.